Given below is one TCR beta chain in context. Its antigen is currently unknown. The data were taken from a study of T-cell reconstitution after alpha-beta-depleted transplantation in children. Study-wide findings and caveats: When one year had passed after transplant, most T-cell counts and diversity came from newly produced T cells.

The CDR3 loop spans 12 amino acids. Germline V CDR1 and CDR2: SQVTM, ANQGSEA. Trimming took off 7 bases at V and 3 bases at J, with 13 bases between the two ends. Preparation of the TCRbeta library was carried out with unique molecular identifiers. TCRdb itself ran the PCR reads through MiXCR, one entry per CDR3 protein. This table holds about 870,000 distinct CDR3 sequences, 15% to 20% found once. Sequences were derived from PBMCs, mostly from graft donor cells, sampled 360 days after TCRalphabeta/CD19-depleted stem cell transplant. The J gene is TRBJ2-7, the V gene TRBV29-1; D may be TRBD1 (6 bases). The clonotype was recovered from a male patient younger than 18 who had a stem cell transplant for acute lymphoblastic leukemia, so the T cells may come from the graft donor. CDR3 sequence: CSAGQTHYEQYF. The CDR3, as DNA: TGCAGCGCCGGACAGACCCACTACGAGCAGTACTTC.